The TCR beta chain described here comes from a study of blood T cells in healthy people across ages. A second about 6 to 12 cycle PCR used barcoded and J-beta primers. Through a template-switch adaptor with 12 random nucleotides, each cDNA molecule received a tag. Paired-end reads containing CDR3 totaled no fewer than 2.5 million for each sample. TCRdb itself ran the 5' RACE reads through MiXCR, one entry per CDR3 protein. This sample has some 1.8 million distinct CDR3 sequences, with 30% to 40% found just once. Germline lookup yields CDR1 SGHRS and CDR2 YFSETQ. The CDR3 runs to 14 residues. This clonotype has a count of ten or more. At one boundary the junction diverges from the germline segment, which might be a read error.

The source of this sequence is a human donor in good health. The sample taken for sequencing was blood. The chain joins TRBV5-1 to TRBJ2-7; D remains unclear. For the CDR3, the DNA is TGTGCCAGCAGCTTAGATCCAGGTCCCTACGAGCAGTACTTC. This sequence encodes CASSLDPGPYEQYF.